These 25 T cell receptor beta chains originate from one sample sequenced in a study of blood T cell repertoires in COVID-19. Assay used: immunoSEQ multiplex PCR; TCRdb lists only in-frame clones, some missing. The sample comprises some 45,000 clones, about 82% of which are singletons, and approximately 59% rests with the top ten. The specimen was peripheral blood. These receptors were taken from an older man with acute or convalescent COVID-19.

This chain joins TRBV7-2 and TRBJ1-6; the match to TRBD1 covers 7 bases. The CDR3 is made up of 18 amino acids. CDR1 and CDR2 (germline): SGHTA, FQGNSA. The ends lost 8 bases at V and 4 bases at J; junction bases unmatched: 17. The chain's CDR3 is CASGSPTGQSLYNSPLHF. DNA for the CDR3: TGTGCCAGCGGATCGCCGACGGGACAGAGTCTTTATAATTCACCCCTCCACTTT.

V is TRBV6-1 and J is TRBJ1-3, with D hard to call. Trimming cost V 10 bases and J 4 bases, with 14 bases left between them. This CDR3 contains 13 residues. Germline CDR1 reads MNHNS; CDR2 reads SASEGT. CDR3 bases: TGTGCCATTTGGGCGGGGAGGGGAAACACCATATATTTT. Translation: CAIWAGRGNTIYF.

J is TRBJ1-6 and V is TRBV4-3; D is possibly TRBD1 (5 bases). The germline V gene has CDR1 LGHNA and CDR2 YSLEER. V was cut by 2 bases and J by 9 bases, with 20 bases left in between. This CDR3 region has 17 residues. The CDR3 protein is CASSQHGGGLRVSPLHF. CDR3 bases: TGCGCCAGCAGCCAACATGGGGGGGGACTGAGGGTTTCACCCCTCCACTTT.

The chain combines TRBV5-6 with TRBJ2-5; TRBD2 aligns across 7 bases. The CDR3 length is 16 residues. CDR1 and CDR2 from the germline V gene are SGHDT and YYEEEE. V was clipped by 1 base and J by 1 base; unmatched bases: 7. CDR3 loop: CASSLFGSSGQETQYF. CDR3 coding DNA: TGTGCCAGCAGCTTGTTTGGATCTAGCGGCCAAGAGACCCAGTACTTC.

This clone was observed a single time. The chain is built from TRBV6-2 or TRBV6-3 and TRBJ1-1; 7 nucleotides match TRBD1. Germline V lookup: CDR1 MNHEY, CDR2 SVGEGT. Trimming took 4 bases from V and 5 from J; bases not matched to a gene: 7. The CDR3 extends over 14 amino acids. In DNA form, the CDR3 reads TGTGCCAGCAGTTCTCCACAGGGGTGGACTGAAGCTTTCTTT. Amino acids: CASSSPQGWTEAFF.

The chain links TRBV5-1 to TRBJ1-4; 10 bases agree with TRBD1. Germline trimming cut 4 bases from V and 5 bases from J; bases unmatched to any gene: 5. CDR3 length equals 15 residues. Germline V gives CDR1 SGHRS, CDR2 YFSETQ. CDR3 DNA sequence: TGCGCCAGCAGCAATCCGGGACAGGGGAATGAAAAACTGTTTTTT. It is translated as CASSNPGQGNEKLFF.

This clone occurred once. V usage is TRBV4-1 and J usage is TRBJ2-7; 7 nucleotides agree with TRBD1. CDR1 MGHRA and CDR2 YSYEKL come from the germline V gene. V was pared by 4 bases and J by 0 bases, with 0 bases of the junction left unmatched. CDR3 length: 13 amino acids. The CDR3 is CASSRDSSYEQYF. CDR3 DNA: TGCGCCAGCAGCCGGGACAGCTCCTACGAGCAGTACTTC.

This rearrangement joins TRBV6-5 to TRBJ1-2; D unresolved. Trimming stripped 7 bases from V and 7 bases from J, with 13 bases between. CDR1 and CDR2 from the germline V gene are MNHEY and SVGAGI. The CDR3 totals 12 residues. CDR3 sequence: CASKEAARGYTF. In DNA form, the CDR3 reads TGTGCCAGCAAAGAGGCAGCGCGTGGCTACACCTTC.

This clone turned up a few times. The chain combines TRBV3-1 (or the pseudogene TRBV3-2) with TRBJ2-1; D is possibly TRBD1 (7 bases). V lost 2 bases to trimming and J lost 4 bases, with 18 bases between them. Germline V gene sequence: CDR1 LGHDT, CDR2 YNNKEL (reference sequence). This CDR3 has 17 residues. The CDR3 DNA reads as TGTGCCAGCAGCCAACAAGAGGGCAGGGGGGAGTACAATGAGCAGTTCTTC. Protein sequence: CASSQQEGRGEYNEQFF.

The J gene is TRBJ1-4, the V gene TRBV3-1 (or the pseudogene TRBV3-2), with D possibly matching TRBD1 (6 bases). Germline V lookup: CDR1 LGHDT, CDR2 YNNKEL (reference sequence). The CDR3 loop spans 12 amino acids. With 3 bases removed from V and 8 bases from J, the gap between germline ends came to 7 bases. The CDR3 bases are TGTGCCAGCAGCCAGCAGGGGGAAAAACTGTTTTTT. It encodes CASSQQGEKLFF.

V gene TRBV19 combines with J gene TRBJ1-6; the D is unclear. The CDR3 extends over 13 amino acids. Per the germline V gene, CDR1 is LNHDA and CDR2 is SQIVND (reference sequence). The V end was cut by 6 bases, the J end by 10 bases, with 13 bases between. Here the CDR3 DNA reads TGTGCCAGTAGAGACTCCTTCGAATCACCCCTCCACTTT. It translates to CASRDSFESPLHF.

V is TRBV2 and J is TRBJ1-4, with 7 bases that match TRBD1. The CDR3 extends over 12 amino acids. Germline-derived CDR1 and CDR2 are SNHLY and FYNNEI. V shed 5 bases and J 8 bases; nucleotides not matched to a gene: 2. The CDR3 spells CASSLQGEKLFF. The DNA for the CDR3 is TGTGCCAGCAGTCTACAGGGGGAAAAACTGTTTTTT.

The chain recombines TRBV10-2 with TRBJ1-5; TRBD1 matches at 8 bases. The ends lost 6 bases at V and 0 bases at J; junction bases unmatched: 7. Germline V gives CDR1 WSHSY, CDR2 SAAADI. There are 16 residues in the CDR3. The CDR3 bases are TGCGCCAGCAGAGGGACAGGAGGGGGTAGCAATCAGCCCCAGCATTTT. Translated, it gives CASRGTGGGSNQPQHF.

The V call is TRBV11-2, the J call TRBJ2-7; 8 bases are a match to TRBD1. Germline V gene sequence: CDR1 SGHAT, CDR2 FQNNGV. This CDR3 is 13 amino acids long. The J segment lost 6 bases and the V segment lost 3 bases, leaving 4 bases of the junction unmatched. CDR3 bases: TGTGCCAGCAGCTTCAACAGGGGGATCGAGCAGTACTTC. This codes for CASSFNRGIEQYF.

The rearrangement joins TRBV7-9 to TRBJ1-5; D possibly corresponds to TRBD1 (5 bases). The CDR3 is 14 residues long. Germline lookup yields CDR1 SEHNR and CDR2 FQNEAQ (reference sequence). The V and J ends lost 4 bases and 6 bases respectively, with 13 bases between them. Here the CDR3 reads CASSSTGGGQPQHF. As DNA, the CDR3 is TGTGCCAGCAGCTCCACGGGGGGGGGTCAGCCCCAGCATTTT.

The chain combines TRBV5-1 with TRBJ2-2; 13 bases align to TRBD2. CDR1 SGHRS and CDR2 YFSETQ come from the germline V gene. J was trimmed by 5 bases and V by 0 bases; bases with no gene match: 4. The CDR3 length is 17 residues. CDR3 sequence: CASSLGTSGGGTGELFF. CDR3 DNA sequence: TGCGCCAGCAGCTTGGGGACTAGCGGGGGAGGAACCGGGGAGCTGTTTTTT. Full variable domain (missing parts from reference TRBV5-1 and TRBJ2-2): KAGVTQTPRYLIKTRGQQVTLSCSPISGHRSVSWYQQTPGQGLQFLFEYFSETQRNKGNFPGRFSGRQFSNSRSEMNVSTLELGDSALYLCASSLGTSGGGTGELFFGEGSRLTVL.

The rearrangement links TRBV28 to TRBJ2-7; a possible D gene is TRBD2 (6 bases). With 3 bases removed from V and 2 bases from J, the gap between germline ends came to 11 bases. The CDR3 is 14 residues long. CDR1 is MDHEN, CDR2 SYDVKM, per germline. The CDR3 protein is CASSLVGGPYEQYF. CDR3 coding DNA: TGTGCCAGCAGTTTGGTGGGGGGTCCCTACGAGCAGTACTTC.

V is TRBV4-3 and J is TRBJ2-3; tentatively, D is TRBD2 (5 bases). This CDR3 contains 14 residues. Germline lookup yields CDR1 LGHNA and CDR2 YSLEER. V was shortened by 0 bases and J by 5 bases, with 9 bases between the two germline ends. CDR3 DNA sequence: TGCGCCAGCAGCCAAGAGGCCGCGGGAGATACGCAGTATTTT. This gives the protein CASSQEAAGDTQYF.

This clone appeared once. V gene TRBV24-1 combines with J gene TRBJ2-3; a weak D match, TRBD2 (6 bases). CDR1 and CDR2 from the germline V gene are KGHDR and SFDVKD. Trimming shortened V by 0 bases and J by 6 bases, and 15 bases separated the two germline ends. CDR3 size: 16 residues. Written as DNA, the CDR3 is TGTGCCACCAGTGATTTGGGTAGCGGAAACATGGATACGCAGTATTTT. It encodes CATSDLGSGNMDTQYF.

This rearrangement joins TRBV5-1 to TRBJ2-4; 11 positions match TRBD1. This CDR3 region has 21 residues. Germline V CDR1 and CDR2: SGHRS, YFSETQ. Trimming cost V 6 bases and J 1 base; bases outside gene matches: 21. CDR3 coding DNA: TGCGCCAGCAACCCCATCTCGGGACAGGGGGTCCGAGAGGGGGCCAAAAACATTCAGTACTTC. It encodes CASNPISGQGVREGAKNIQYF. The variable domain in full, with the rest retrieved from reference TRBV5-1 and TRBJ2-4, is KAGVTQTPRYLIKTRGQQVTLSCSPISGHRSVSWYQQTPGQGLQFLFEYFSETQRNKGNFPGRFSGRQFSNSRSEMNVSTLELGDSALYLCASNPISGQGVREGAKNIQYFGAGTRLSVL.

Only one count was recorded for this clone. This chain uses TRBV2 with TRBJ1-2; D gene ambiguous. CDR1 and CDR2 (germline): SNHLY, FYNNEI. This CDR3 has 14 residues. The V end was cut by 3 bases, the J end by 4 bases, with 12 bases between. The CDR3 reads CASSEPGGAYGYTF. In nucleotides, the CDR3 is TGTGCCAGCAGTGAGCCCGGAGGTGCCTATGGCTACACCTTC.

The rearrangement joins TRBV5-1 to TRBJ2-3; no firm D call. This CDR3 has 14 residues. The germline V gene encodes CDR1 SGHRS and CDR2 YFSETQ. V was shortened by 1 base and J by 2 bases, with 8 bases between the two germline ends. CDR3 sequence reads: CASSLLYPTDTQYF. The CDR3 coding sequence is TGCGCCAGCAGCTTGTTGTATCCCACAGATACGCAGTATTTT.

V usage is TRBV20-1 and J usage is TRBJ2-7, with D tentatively TRBD2 (7 bases). CDR3 length: 11 amino acids. CDR1 DFQATT and CDR2 SNEGSKA come from the germline V gene (reference sequence). The V end lost 7 bases, the J end lost 4 bases, and 11 bases lay between the germline ends. The CDR3 nucleotides read TGCAGTGTCAAGGGGGGGTACGAGCAGTACTTC. It codes for CSVKGGYEQYF.

J is TRBJ1-6 and V is TRBV6-2 or TRBV6-3; D uncertain. Germline loops: CDR1 MNHEY, CDR2 SVGEGT. The CDR3 runs to 15 residues. V was trimmed by 6 bases and J by 7 bases, leaving 16 bases between them. The CDR3: CASSRGGGGNSPLHF. Written as DNA, the CDR3 is TGTGCCAGCAGCCGTGGCGGCGGAGGCAATTCACCCCTCCACTTT.

The V call is TRBV5-1, the J call TRBJ1-4; no firm D call. Trimming removed 8 bases from V and 8 bases from J, with 19 bases in between. From germline, CDR1 is SGHRS and CDR2 YFSETQ. The CDR3 covers 14 residues. The chain's CDR3 is CASSYDGYTEKLFF. CDR3 sequence (DNA): TGCGCCAGTTCTTACGACGGGTATACGGAAAAACTGTTTTTT.